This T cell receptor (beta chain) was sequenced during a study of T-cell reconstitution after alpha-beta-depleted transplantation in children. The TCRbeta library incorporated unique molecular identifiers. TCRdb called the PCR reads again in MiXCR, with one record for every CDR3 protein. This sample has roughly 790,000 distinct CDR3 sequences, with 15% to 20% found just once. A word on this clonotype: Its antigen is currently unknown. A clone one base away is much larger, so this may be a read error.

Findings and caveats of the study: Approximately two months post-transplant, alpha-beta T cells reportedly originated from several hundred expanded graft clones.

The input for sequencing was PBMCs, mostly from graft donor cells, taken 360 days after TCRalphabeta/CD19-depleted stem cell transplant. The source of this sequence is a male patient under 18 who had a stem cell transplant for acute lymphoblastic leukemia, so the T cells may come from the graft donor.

CDR3 amino acids: CAGSQEGLSNTGELFF. Written as DNA, the CDR3 is TGTGCCGGCAGCCAAGAGGGGCTTTCGAACACCGGGGAGCTGTTTTTT. This sequence joins TRBV4-2 and TRBJ2-2; D possibly uses TRBD1 or TRBD2 (5 bases each). This CDR3 is 16 amino acids long. In germline, CDR1 is LGHNA, CDR2 YNFKEQ.